Each of the 6 T cell receptor beta chains below was sequenced from the same sample in a study of human T cells and chemical hapten exposure (dated by TCRdb to the early 2020s). Libraries were made using RACE. The run used a NextSeq 500. The public reads were run again by TCRdb, first through fastp at Q25 and then through MiXCR, and only productive beta chains were kept. CDR3 protein duplicates are merged, each entry listing the most common genes and DNA. Here the sample has 350,000 to 400,000 distinct CDR3 sequences; about 6% occur a single time. Of the sample, over 5.5% is held by the ten largest clones. What the time point label conveys for this sample: patch test 2, 6 weeks after DPC sensitization. Taken with the paper, the label for treatment or condition translates to: therapeutic diphenylcyclopropenone sensitization with weekly scalp DPC. The sample in question was whole blood, obtained in connection with sensitization to the hapten diphenylcyclopropenone (DPC). The receptors were sampled from a woman between 18 and 29 years old with alopecia areata. Some clones in this sample may be carry-over from other donors' samples.

The chain joins TRBV5-4 to TRBJ1-5; D may be TRBD1 (5 bases). V lost 1 base to trimming and J lost 0 bases, with 14 bases between them. The germline V gene has CDR1 SGHNT and CDR2 YYREEE (reference sequence). The CDR3 has 17 residues. Here the CDR3 reads CASSLRPGGISNQPQHF. CDR3 nucleotides: TGTGCCAGCAGCTTGCGGCCGGGGGGTATTAGCAATCAGCCCCAGCATTTT. Complete variable domain (other parts from reference TRBV5-4 and TRBJ1-5): ETGVTQSPTHLIKTRGQQVTLRCSSQSGHNTVSWYQQALGQGPQFIFQYYREEENGRGNFPPRFSGLQFPNYSSELNVNALELDDSALYLCASSLRPGGISNQPQHFGDGTRLSIL.

This clonotype was detected ten times or more. The genes are TRBV4-1 and TRBJ1-5; no clear D. The CDR3 loop spans 13 amino acids. Trimming took 6 bases from V and 4 from J, leaving 10 bases between them. Germline-derived CDR1 and CDR2 are MGHRA and YSYEKL. The CDR3 loop is CASSQTGNQPQHF. DNA of the CDR3: TGCGCCAGCAGTCAAACGGGGAATCAGCCCCAGCATTTT.

CDR3 protein: CASSLDGIGEKLFF. In DNA, the CDR3 is TGTGCCAGCAGCTTAGACGGGATCGGTGAAAAACTGTTTTTT. This chain links TRBV7-2 with TRBJ1-4; no clear D. With 1 base removed from V and 7 bases from J, the gap between germline ends came to 10 bases. Germline V CDR1 and CDR2: SGHTA, FQGNSA. The CDR3 has 14 residues.

This clonotype was picked up a small number of times. The chain joins TRBV10-3 to TRBJ2-3, with D tentatively TRBD1 (5 bases). The germline gives CDR1 ENHRY, CDR2 SYGVKD. V gave up 6 bases and J gave up 0 bases, with 7 bases separating them. The CDR3 extends over 13 amino acids. CDR3 nucleotide sequence: TGTGCCATCAGAACAGGTAGCACAGATACGCAGTATTTT. Its protein is CAIRTGSTDTQYF.

This clonotype turned up a few times. V usage is TRBV27 and J usage is TRBJ2-7; D is ambiguous. With 6 bases removed from V and 3 bases from J, the gap between germline ends came to 12 bases. CDR1 and CDR2 (germline): MNHEY, SMNVEV (reference sequence). CDR3 size: 13 residues. Written as DNA, the CDR3 is TGTGCCAGCAGCGCGCTAGGCCGCTACGAGCAGTACTTC. This gives the protein CASSALGRYEQYF.

The rearrangement links TRBV6-2 or TRBV6-3 to TRBJ2-7; no clear D gene. CDR3 length: 14 amino acids. V shed 5 bases and J shed 2 bases, with 13 bases lying between them. Germline CDR1 is MNHEY and CDR2 is SVGEGT. The CDR3 nucleotides read TGTGCCAGCAGTGGGTTCGCCCGTACCTACGAGCAGTACTTC. Translation: CASSGFARTYEQYF.